What follows is one TCR beta chain and its context. Its antigen is not identified. These data are taken from a study of T cell repertoires in cytomegalovirus infection. The germline CDR1 and CDR2 sequences are LGHDT and YNNKEL (reference sequence). The CDR3 sequence is 16 residues long. J lost 6 bases, V lost 0 bases, and 8 bases had no gene match. From the reads, TCRdb called clonotypes with MiXCR, one entry per CDR3 protein. Of approximately 390,000 distinct CDR3 sequences listed, about 35% were seen once; the top ten hold approximately 15%. This TCR was sampled from a human donor in good health (CMV status not recorded). Some clones in this sample may be carry-over from other donors' samples. The sequences come from cultured PBMCs, collected from culture after CMV antigen stimulation. V and J are TRBV3-1 and TRBJ1-1; 9 bases agree with TRBD1. The CDR3: CASSQDHGTGFAEAFF. The CDR3 nucleotides read TGTGCCAGCAGCCAAGATCATGGGACAGGGTTCGCTGAAGCTTTCTTT.